This record looks at one T cell receptor beta chain sequence and its context. The data were taken from a study of T cell clonotyping in hematopoietic cell transplantation. Per the germline V gene, CDR1 is LNHDA and CDR2 is SQIVND (reference sequence). The CDR3 is 14 amino acids. Trimming pared 8 bases from V and 4 bases from J, leaving 17 bases between. The repertoire was sequenced with immunoSEQ multiplex PCR; TCRdb's copy has only in-frame clones and lacks some. The table lists tens of thousands of clones, around 95% of them singletons, with around 0.81% in the top ten. V and J are TRBV19 and TRBJ1-1; D is perhaps TRBD1 (6 bases). The sequence came from a woman between 50 and 59 years old in good health. Some clones in this sample may be carry-over from other donors' samples. The sample was peripheral blood mononuclear cells. The CDR3 nucleotides read TGTGCCAGTCATTTCAGGGGTCGGGTCACTGAAGCTTTCTTT. It codes for CASHFRGRVTEAFF.